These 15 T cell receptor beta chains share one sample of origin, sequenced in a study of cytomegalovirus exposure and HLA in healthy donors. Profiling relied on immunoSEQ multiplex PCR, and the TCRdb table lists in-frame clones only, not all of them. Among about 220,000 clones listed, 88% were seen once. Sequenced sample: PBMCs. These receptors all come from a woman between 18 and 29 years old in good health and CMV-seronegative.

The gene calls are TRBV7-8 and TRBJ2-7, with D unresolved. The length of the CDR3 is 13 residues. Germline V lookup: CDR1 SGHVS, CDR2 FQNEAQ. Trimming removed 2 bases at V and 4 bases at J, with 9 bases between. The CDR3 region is CASSLIPGYEQYF. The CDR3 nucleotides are TGTGCCAGCAGCTTAATTCCAGGATACGAGCAGTACTTC.

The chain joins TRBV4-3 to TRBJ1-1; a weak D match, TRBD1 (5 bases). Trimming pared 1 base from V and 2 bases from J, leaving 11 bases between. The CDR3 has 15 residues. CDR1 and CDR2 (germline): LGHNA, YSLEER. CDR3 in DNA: TGCGCCAGCAGCCAAGCCTCGGGACTCAACACTGAAGCTTTCTTT. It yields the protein CASSQASGLNTEAFF.

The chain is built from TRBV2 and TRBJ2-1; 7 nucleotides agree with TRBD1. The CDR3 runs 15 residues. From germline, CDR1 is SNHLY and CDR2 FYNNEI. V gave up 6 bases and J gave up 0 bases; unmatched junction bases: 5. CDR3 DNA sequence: TGTGCCAGCAGACCGGCAGGGGGCTCCTACAATGAGCAGTTCTTC. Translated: CASRPAGGSYNEQFF.

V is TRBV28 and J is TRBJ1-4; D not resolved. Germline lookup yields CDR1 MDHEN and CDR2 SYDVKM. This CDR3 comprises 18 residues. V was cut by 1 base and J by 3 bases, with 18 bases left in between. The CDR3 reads CASSLFFGATTSNEKLFF. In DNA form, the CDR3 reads TGTGCCAGCAGTTTATTTTTCGGAGCTACTACGTCTAATGAAAAACTGTTTTTT.

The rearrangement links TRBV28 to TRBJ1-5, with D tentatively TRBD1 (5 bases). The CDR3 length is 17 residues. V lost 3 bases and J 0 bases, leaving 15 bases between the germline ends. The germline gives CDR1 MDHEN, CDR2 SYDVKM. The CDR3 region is CASSFAGKVYSNQPQHF. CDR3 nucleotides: TGTGCCAGCAGTTTTGCAGGGAAAGTTTATAGCAATCAGCCCCAGCATTTT.

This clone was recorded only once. The CDR3 loop reads CASSLTRGVIFNEQFF. CDR3 bases: TGTGCCAGCAGCCTAACGCGGGGGGTCATCTTCAATGAGCAGTTCTTC. V gene TRBV14 combines with J gene TRBJ2-1, with 8 bases lining up with TRBD2. The CDR3 runs 16 residues. CDR1 is SGHDN and CDR2 is FVKESK in the germline V gene. The V gene end was trimmed by 4 bases and the J gene end by 6 bases; junction bases not matched to a gene: 11.

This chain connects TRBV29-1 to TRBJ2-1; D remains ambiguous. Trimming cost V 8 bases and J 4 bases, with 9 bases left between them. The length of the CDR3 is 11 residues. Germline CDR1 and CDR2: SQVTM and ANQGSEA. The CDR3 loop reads CSTGAYNEQFF. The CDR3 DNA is TGCAGCACGGGTGCGTACAATGAGCAGTTCTTC.

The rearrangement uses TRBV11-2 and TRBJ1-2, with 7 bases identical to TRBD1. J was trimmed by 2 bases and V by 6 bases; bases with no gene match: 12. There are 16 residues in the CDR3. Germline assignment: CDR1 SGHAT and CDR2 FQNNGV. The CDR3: CASRETGKGGNYGYTF. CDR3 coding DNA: TGTGCCAGCAGGGAGACAGGGAAAGGAGGGAACTATGGCTACACCTTC.

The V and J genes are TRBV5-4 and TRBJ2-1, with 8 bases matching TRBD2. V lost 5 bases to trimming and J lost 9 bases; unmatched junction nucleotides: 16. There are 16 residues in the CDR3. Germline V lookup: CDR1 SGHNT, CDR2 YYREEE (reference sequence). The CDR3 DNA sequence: TGTGCCAGCAGAAAGTGGCTAGCGGGTGGGCGGGGTGAGCAGTTCTTC. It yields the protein CASRKWLAGGRGEQFF.

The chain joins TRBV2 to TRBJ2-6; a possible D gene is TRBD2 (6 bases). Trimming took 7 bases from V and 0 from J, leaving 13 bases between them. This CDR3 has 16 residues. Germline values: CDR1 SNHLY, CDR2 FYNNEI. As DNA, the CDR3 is TGTGCCAGCATCGAGCGGGTACGCTCTGGGGCCAACGTCCTGACTTTC. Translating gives CASIERVRSGANVLTF.

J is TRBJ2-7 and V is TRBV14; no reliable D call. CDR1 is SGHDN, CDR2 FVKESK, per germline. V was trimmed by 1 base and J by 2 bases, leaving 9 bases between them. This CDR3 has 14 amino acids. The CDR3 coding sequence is TGTGCCAGCAGCCAAGGTCTCCTCGCCTACGAGCAGTACTTC. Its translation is CASSQGLLAYEQYF.

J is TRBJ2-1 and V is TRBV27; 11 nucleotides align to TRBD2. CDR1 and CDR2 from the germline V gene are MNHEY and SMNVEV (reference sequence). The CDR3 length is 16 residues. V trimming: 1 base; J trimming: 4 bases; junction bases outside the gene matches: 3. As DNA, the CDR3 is TGTGCCAGCAGTTTATACGGGACTAGCGGTTACAATGAGCAGTTCTTC. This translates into CASSLYGTSGYNEQFF.

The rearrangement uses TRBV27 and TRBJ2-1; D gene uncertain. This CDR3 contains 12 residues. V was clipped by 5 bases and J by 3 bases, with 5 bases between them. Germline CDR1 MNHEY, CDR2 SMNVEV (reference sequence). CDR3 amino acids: CASSPGYNEQFF. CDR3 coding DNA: TGTGCCAGCAGTCCGGGCTACAATGAGCAGTTCTTC.

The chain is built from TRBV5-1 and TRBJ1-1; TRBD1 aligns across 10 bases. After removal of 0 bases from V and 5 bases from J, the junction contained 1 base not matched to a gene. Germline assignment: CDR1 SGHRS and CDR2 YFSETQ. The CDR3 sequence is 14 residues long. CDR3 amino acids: CASSLVGQGTEAFF. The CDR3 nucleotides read TGCGCCAGCAGCTTGGTGGGACAGGGGACTGAAGCTTTCTTT.

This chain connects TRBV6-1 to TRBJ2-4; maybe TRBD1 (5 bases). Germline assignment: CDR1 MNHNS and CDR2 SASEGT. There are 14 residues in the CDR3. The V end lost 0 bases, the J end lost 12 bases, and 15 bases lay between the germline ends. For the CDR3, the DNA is TGTGCCAGCAGTGAAGCGCTTCCAGGGCGAACTCAGTACTTC. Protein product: CASSEALPGRTQYF.